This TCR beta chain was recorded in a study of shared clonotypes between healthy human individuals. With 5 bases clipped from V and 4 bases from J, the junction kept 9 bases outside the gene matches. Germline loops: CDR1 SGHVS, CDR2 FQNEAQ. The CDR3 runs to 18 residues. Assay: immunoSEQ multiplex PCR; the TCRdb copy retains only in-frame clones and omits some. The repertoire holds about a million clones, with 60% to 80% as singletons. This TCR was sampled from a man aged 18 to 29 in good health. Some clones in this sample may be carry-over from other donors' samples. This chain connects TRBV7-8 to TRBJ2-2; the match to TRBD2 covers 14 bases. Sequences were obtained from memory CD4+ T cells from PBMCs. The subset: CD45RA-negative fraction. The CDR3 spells CASSRSGLAGAGTGELFF. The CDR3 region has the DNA TGTGCCAGCAGCAGATCGGGACTAGCGGGAGCGGGCACCGGGGAGCTGTTTTTT.